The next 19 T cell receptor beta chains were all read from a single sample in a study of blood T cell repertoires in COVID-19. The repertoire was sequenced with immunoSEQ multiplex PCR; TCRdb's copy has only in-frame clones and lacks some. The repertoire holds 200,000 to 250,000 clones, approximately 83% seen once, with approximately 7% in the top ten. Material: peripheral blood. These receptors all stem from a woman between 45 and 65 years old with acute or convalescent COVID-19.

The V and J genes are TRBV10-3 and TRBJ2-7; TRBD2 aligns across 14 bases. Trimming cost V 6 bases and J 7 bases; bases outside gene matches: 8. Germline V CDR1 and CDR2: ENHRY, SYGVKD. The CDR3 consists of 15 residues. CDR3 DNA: TGTGCCATCAGGAGAGGACTAGCGGGAGGCGAAGAGCAGTACTTC. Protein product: CAIRRGLAGGEEQYF.

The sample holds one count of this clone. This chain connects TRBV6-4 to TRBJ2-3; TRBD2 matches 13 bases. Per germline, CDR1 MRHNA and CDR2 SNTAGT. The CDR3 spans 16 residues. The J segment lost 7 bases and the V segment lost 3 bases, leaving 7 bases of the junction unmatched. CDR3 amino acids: CASSDTSGRAWNTQYF. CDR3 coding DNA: TGTGCCAGCAGTGATACTAGCGGGAGGGCCTGGAATACGCAGTATTTT.

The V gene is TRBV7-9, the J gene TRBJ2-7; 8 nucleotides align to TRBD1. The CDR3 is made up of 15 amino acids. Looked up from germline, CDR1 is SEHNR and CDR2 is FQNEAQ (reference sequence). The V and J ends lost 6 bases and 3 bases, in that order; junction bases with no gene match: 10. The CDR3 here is CASRPDRGMGYEQYF. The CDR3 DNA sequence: TGTGCCAGCAGACCCGACAGGGGTATGGGCTACGAGCAGTACTTC.

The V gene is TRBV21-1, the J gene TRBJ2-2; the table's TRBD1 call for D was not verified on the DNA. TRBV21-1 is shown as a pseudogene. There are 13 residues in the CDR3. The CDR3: CASSTDRGGELFF. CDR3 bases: TGTGCCAGCAGCACGGACAGGGGCGGGGAGCTGTTTTTT.

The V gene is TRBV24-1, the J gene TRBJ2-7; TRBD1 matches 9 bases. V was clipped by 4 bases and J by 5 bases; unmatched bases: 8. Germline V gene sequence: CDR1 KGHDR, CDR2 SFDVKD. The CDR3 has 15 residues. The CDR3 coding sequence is TGTGCCACCAGTGACCCCGGGACAGGGAGCGACGAGCAGTACTTC. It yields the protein CATSDPGTGSDEQYF.

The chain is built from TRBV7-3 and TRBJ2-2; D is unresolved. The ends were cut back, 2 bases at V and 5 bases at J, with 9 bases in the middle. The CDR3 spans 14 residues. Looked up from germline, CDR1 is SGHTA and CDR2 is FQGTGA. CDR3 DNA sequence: TGTGCCAGCAGCTTATCCTTTAATACCGGGGAGCTGTTTTTT. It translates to CASSLSFNTGELFF.

The CDR3 region has the DNA TGTGCCAGCAGCTTTGGGGGGGCTTTTTTAGACACTGAAGCTTTCTTT. This codes for CASSFGGAFLDTEAFF. The chain couples TRBV11-1 to TRBJ1-1; maybe TRBD1 (6 bases). Germline-derived CDR1 and CDR2 are SGHAT and FQDESV (reference sequence). The CDR3 sequence is 16 residues long. Trimming shortened V by 3 bases and J by 3 bases, and 17 bases separated the two germline ends. Full variable domain (remainder filled in from reference TRBV11-1 and TRBJ1-1): EAEVAQSPRYKITEKSQAVAFWCDPISGHATLYWYRQILGQGPELLVQFQDESVVDDSQLPKDRFSAERLKGVDSTLKIQPAELGDSAMYLCASSFGGAFLDTEAFFGQGTRLTVV.

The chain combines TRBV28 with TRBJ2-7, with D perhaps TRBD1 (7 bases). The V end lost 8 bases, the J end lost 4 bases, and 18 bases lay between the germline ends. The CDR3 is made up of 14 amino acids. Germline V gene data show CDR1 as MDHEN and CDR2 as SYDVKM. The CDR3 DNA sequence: TGTGCCAGCTGCAGCAGGGGGGACTTATACGAGCAGTACTTC. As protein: CASCSRGDLYEQYF.

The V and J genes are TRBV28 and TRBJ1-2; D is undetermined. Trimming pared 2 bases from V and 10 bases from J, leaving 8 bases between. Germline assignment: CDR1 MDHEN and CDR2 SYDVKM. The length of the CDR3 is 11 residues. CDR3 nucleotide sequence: TGTGCCAGCAGTTTACTGGACTACTACACCTTC. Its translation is CASSLLDYYTF.

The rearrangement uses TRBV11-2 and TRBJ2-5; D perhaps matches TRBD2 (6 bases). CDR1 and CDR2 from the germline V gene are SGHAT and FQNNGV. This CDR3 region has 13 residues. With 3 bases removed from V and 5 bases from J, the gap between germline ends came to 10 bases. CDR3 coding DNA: TGTGCCAGCAGCTTGGGGAGGCGGGAGACCCAGTACTTC. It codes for CASSLGRRETQYF.

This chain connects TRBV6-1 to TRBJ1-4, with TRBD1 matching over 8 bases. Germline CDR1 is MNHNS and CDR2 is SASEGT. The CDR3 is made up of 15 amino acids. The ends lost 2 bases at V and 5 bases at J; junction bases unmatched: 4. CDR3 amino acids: CASSEQTGENEKLFF. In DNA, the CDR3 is TGTGCCAGCAGTGAACAGACAGGGGAGAATGAAAAACTGTTTTTT.

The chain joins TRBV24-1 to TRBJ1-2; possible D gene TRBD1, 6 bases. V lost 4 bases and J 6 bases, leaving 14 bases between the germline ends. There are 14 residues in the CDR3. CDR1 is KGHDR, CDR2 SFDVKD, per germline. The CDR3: CATSETGTLNGYTF. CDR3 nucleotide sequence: TGTGCCACCAGTGAAACCGGGACACTTAATGGCTACACCTTC.

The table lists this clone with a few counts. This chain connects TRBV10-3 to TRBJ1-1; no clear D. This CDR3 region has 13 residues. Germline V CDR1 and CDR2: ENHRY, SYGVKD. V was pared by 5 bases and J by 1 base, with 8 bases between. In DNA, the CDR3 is TGTGCCATCAGTAAACCAGGGAACACTGAAGCTTTCTTT. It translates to CAISKPGNTEAFF.

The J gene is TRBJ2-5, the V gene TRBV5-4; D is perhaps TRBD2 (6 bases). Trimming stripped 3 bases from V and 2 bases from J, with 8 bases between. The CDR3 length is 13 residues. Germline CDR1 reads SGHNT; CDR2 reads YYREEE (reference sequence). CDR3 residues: CASSSGTQETQYF. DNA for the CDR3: TGTGCCAGCAGCTCCGGGACTCAAGAGACCCAGTACTTC.

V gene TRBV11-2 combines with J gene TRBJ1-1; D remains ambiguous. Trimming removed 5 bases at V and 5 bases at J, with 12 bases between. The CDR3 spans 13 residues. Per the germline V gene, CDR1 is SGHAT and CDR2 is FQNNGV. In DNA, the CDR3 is TGTGCCAGCAGCCAAACTGGGAGGACTGAAGCTTTCTTT. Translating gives CASSQTGRTEAFF.

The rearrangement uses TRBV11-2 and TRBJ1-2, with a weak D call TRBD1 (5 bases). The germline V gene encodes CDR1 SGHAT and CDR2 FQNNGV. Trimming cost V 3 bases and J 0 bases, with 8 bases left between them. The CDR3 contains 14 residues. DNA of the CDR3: TGTGCCAGCAGCTTCCAGGGATCTAACTATGGCTACACCTTC. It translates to CASSFQGSNYGYTF.

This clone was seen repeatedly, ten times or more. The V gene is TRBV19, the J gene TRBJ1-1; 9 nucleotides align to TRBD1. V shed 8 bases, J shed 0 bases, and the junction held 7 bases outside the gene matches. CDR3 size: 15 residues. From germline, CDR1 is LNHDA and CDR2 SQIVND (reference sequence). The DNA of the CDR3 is TGTGCCAGTGGGGGACAGGGACAAATGAACACTGAAGCTTTCTTT. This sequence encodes CASGGQGQMNTEAFF.

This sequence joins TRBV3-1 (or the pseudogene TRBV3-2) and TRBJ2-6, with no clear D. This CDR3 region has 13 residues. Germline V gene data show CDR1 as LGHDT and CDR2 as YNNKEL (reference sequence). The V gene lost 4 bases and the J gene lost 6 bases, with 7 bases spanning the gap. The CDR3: CASSPGLANVLTF. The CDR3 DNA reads TGTGCCAGCAGCCCCGGGTTGGCCAACGTCCTGACTTTC.

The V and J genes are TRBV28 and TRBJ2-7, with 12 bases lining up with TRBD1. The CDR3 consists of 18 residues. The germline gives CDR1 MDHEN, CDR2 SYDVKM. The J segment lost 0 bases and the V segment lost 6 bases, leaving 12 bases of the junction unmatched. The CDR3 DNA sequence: TGTGCCAGCAGACCCGGGACAGGGGGCCGCCTAATCTCCTACGAGCAGTACTTC. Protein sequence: CASRPGTGGRLISYEQYF.